This T cell receptor (beta chain) is drawn from a study of cytomegalovirus exposure and HLA in healthy donors. Profiled with immunoSEQ multiplex PCR; TCRdb holds only in-frame clones, not every one. The sample comprises approximately 230,000 clones, roughly 90% of which are singletons, and approximately 12% rests with the top ten. Trimming shortened V by 5 bases and J by 2 bases, and 5 bases separated the two germline ends. The CDR3 sequence is 12 residues long. CDR1 is SNHLY and CDR2 is FYNNEI in the germline V gene. Sequenced material: PBMCs. The clonotype originates from a man aged 18 to 35 in good health and CMV-seropositive. The J gene is TRBJ2-3, the V gene TRBV2; D is ambiguous. CDR3 sequence: CASSSITDTQYF. The CDR3 DNA is TGTGCCAGCAGTAGTATCACAGATACGCAGTATTTT.